These 11 T cell receptor beta chains were sequenced from one sample in a study of shared clonotypes between healthy human individuals. CD8 cells regarded as naive lacked CD45RO, were positively chosen for CCR7, and omitted terminally differentiated effector memory CD45RA+ cells. The repertoire was sequenced with immunoSEQ multiplex PCR; TCRdb's copy has only in-frame clones and lacks some. The sample includes about 2.1 million clones, about 93% of them seen just once. Input material: naive CD8+ T cells from PBMCs. The receptors shown here come from a man between 18 and 29 years old in good health. Some clones in this sample may be carry-over from other donors' samples.

The chain is built from TRBV28 and TRBJ1-1, with 7 bases aligning to TRBD1. Germline CDR1 is MDHEN and CDR2 is SYDVKM. Unmatched junction bases numbered 8, after V lost 5 bases and J lost 5 bases. The CDR3 has 14 amino acids. CDR3 loop: CASSARGGYTEAFF. Here the CDR3 DNA reads TGTGCCAGCAGTGCCAGAGGGGGCTATACTGAAGCTTTCTTT. Full variable domain (rest looked up from reference TRBV28 and TRBJ1-1): DVKVTQSSRYLVKRTGEKVFLECVQDMDHENMFWYRQDPGLGLRLIYFSYDVKMKEKGDIPEGYSVSREKKERFSLILESASTNQTSMYLCASSARGGYTEAFFGQGTRLTVV.

V and J are TRBV19 and TRBJ1-4; no clear D. Per germline, CDR1 LNHDA and CDR2 SQIVND (reference sequence). The length of the CDR3 is 16 residues. V lost 2 bases and J 8 bases, leaving 18 bases between the germline ends. CDR3: CASSISRGHLSEKLFF. In DNA form, the CDR3 reads TGTGCCAGTAGTATATCACGCGGCCACCTTTCCGAAAAACTGTTTTTT.

This chain joins TRBV30 and TRBJ1-2; the D gene is possibly TRBD1 (6 bases). From germline, CDR1 is GTSNPN and CDR2 SVGIG (reference sequence). V was clipped by 3 bases and J by 2 bases, with 16 bases between them. The CDR3 is 15 residues long. This CDR3 is CAWRTPGHTNYGYTF. CDR3 nucleotides: TGTGCCTGGAGGACCCCGGGACACACGAACTATGGCTACACCTTC.

This chain links TRBV7-2 with TRBJ1-1; D remains ambiguous. CDR3 length: 12 amino acids. Trimming stripped 3 bases from V and 8 bases from J, with 10 bases between. Germline-derived CDR1 and CDR2 are SGHTA and FQGNSA. The CDR3 reads CASSFGMAEAFF. CDR3 coding DNA: TGTGCCAGCAGCTTCGGGATGGCGGAAGCTTTCTTT.

The chain uses TRBV19 and TRBJ2-3; D is possibly TRBD2 (6 bases). The CDR3 extends over 16 amino acids. In germline, CDR1 is LNHDA, CDR2 SQIVND (reference sequence). Trimming pared 5 bases from V and 0 bases from J, leaving 15 bases between. The CDR3 nucleotides read TGTGCCAGTAGTGCTGACCGGGACTTAAGCACAGATACGCAGTATTTT. Its protein is CASSADRDLSTDTQYF. Drawing the rest from reference TRBV19 and TRBJ2-3, the complete variable domain is DGGITQSPKYLFRKEGQNVTLSCEQNLNHDAMYWYRQDPGQGLRLIYYSQIVNDFQKGDIAEGYSVSREKKESFPLTVTSAQKNPTAFYLCASSADRDLSTDTQYFGPGTRLTVL.

The CDR3 DNA sequence: TGTGCCAGCAGCTTAGGACAGGTGGGGACTTACAATGAGCAGTTCTTC. It encodes CASSLGQVGTYNEQFF. This sequence joins TRBV11-2 and TRBJ2-1; D may correspond to TRBD1 or TRBD2 (6 bases each). Germline CDR1 reads SGHAT; CDR2 reads FQNNGV. The germline V and J ends were trimmed by 1 base and 4 bases, with 14 bases remaining between them. The CDR3 consists of 16 residues.

The V call is TRBV6-6, the J call TRBJ2-5; D might be TRBD2 (6 bases). CDR1 and CDR2 from the germline V gene are MNHNY and SVGAGI (reference sequence). This CDR3 has 13 residues. V was shortened by 4 bases and J by 5 bases, with 11 bases between the two germline ends. CDR3 sequence reads: CASSLREVETQYF. In DNA form, the CDR3 reads TGTGCCAGCAGTTTGCGGGAAGTGGAGACCCAGTACTTC.

Details on this clone: Other DNA sequences in the sample encode the same CDR3. The chain links TRBV7-6 to TRBJ2-2; no clear D. V dropped 1 base and J dropped 3 bases, with 6 bases sitting between them. The CDR3 totals 14 residues. Germline assignment: CDR1 SGHVS and CDR2 FNYEAQ. In DNA, the CDR3 is TGTGCCAGCAGCTTAGGGGCAGACACCGGGGAGCTGTTTTTT. Encoded protein: CASSLGADTGELFF.

V is TRBV13 and J is TRBJ1-2; the D is unclear. V lost 8 bases, J lost 2 bases, and 9 bases lay in between. Germline CDR1 is PRHDT and CDR2 is FYEKMQ (reference sequence). The CDR3 has 12 residues. In nucleotides, the CDR3 is TGTGCCAGCCGAGGTGGAAACTATGGCTACACCTTC. Amino acids: CASRGGNYGYTF.

The chain couples TRBV9 to TRBJ1-2; D unclear. CDR1 is SGDLS and CDR2 is YYNGEE in the germline V gene. Deletions cut 7 bases from V and 4 bases from J, with 8 bases between. The CDR3 totals 11 residues. The CDR3: CASFGSYGYTF. DNA of the CDR3: TGTGCCAGCTTCGGGAGCTATGGCTACACCTTC.

V usage is TRBV10-2 and J usage is TRBJ2-5; 7 nucleotides align to TRBD1. CDR1 and CDR2 (germline): WSHSY, SAAADI. This CDR3 has 14 residues. The trim removed 7 bases at V and 1 base at J, leaving 6 bases unmatched. The CDR3 sequence: CASNPRTGQETQYF. CDR3 in DNA: TGCGCCAGCAACCCCCGGACAGGCCAAGAGACCCAGTACTTC.